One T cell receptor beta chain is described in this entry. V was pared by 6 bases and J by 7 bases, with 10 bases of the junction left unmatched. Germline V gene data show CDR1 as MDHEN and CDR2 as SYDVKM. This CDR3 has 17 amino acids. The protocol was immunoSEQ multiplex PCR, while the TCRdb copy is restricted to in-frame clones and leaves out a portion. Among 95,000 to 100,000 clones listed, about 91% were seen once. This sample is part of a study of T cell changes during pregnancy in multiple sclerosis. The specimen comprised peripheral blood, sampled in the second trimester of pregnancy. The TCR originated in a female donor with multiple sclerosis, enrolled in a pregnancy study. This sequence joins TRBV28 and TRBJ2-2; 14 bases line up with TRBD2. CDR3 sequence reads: CASSHGLAGGASGELFF. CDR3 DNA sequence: TGTGCCAGCAGCCACGGACTAGCGGGAGGTGCTAGCGGGGAGCTGTTTTTT.